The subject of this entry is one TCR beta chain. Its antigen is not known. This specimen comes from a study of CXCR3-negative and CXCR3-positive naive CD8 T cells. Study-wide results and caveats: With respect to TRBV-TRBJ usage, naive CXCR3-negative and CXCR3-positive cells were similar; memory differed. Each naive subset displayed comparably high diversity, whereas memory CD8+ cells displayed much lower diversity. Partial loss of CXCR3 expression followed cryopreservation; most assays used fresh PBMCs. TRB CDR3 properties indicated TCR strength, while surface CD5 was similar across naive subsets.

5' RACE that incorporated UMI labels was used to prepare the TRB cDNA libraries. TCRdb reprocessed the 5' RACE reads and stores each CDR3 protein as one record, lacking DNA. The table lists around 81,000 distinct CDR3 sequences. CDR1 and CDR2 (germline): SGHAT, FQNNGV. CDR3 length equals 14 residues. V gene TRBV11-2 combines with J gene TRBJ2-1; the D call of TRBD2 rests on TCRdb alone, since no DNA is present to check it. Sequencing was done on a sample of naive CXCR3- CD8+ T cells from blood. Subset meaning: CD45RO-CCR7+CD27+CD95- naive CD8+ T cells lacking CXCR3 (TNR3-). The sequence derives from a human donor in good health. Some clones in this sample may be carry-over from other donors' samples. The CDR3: CASSRRSGYNEQFF.